What follows describes a single T cell receptor (beta chain). The CDR3 is made up of 18 amino acids. This sample stems from a study of kidney transplant recipient with SARS-CoV-2 infection. TCRdb reprocessed the reads via MiXCR and lists one record per CDR3 protein. Among under 300,000 distinct CDR3 sequences listed, roughly 26% were seen once. The chain combines TRBV22-1 with TRBJ2-6. TRBV22-1 is a recognized pseudogene. The sequences come from a blood sample, collected at baseline and on day 111 from a kidney transplant recipient. The sequence came from a male patient aged 30 to 39 who had COVID-19 and was a kidney transplant recipient. The graft donor may have given rise to some T cells. The CDR3 DNA sequence: TGTCCTGGGAGAACGTGGCGAAAGCGAACAAAGTCGGGCCAACGTCTGACTTTC. Its translation: CPGRTWRKRTKSGQRLTF.